The text below deals with one T cell receptor (beta chain). Its antigen remains unknown. The data originate from a study of T-cell reconstitution after alpha-beta-depleted transplantation in children. General observations from the study: By about two months after transplant, alpha-beta T cells reportedly arose from several hundred graft clones that had expanded. Once a year had passed after transplant, T-cell counts and diversity came mostly from newly produced T cells.

This sample's TCRbeta library carried unique molecular identifier barcodes. Via MiXCR, TCRdb re-called the PCR reads, giving one row per CDR3 protein. The sample shows some 260,000 distinct CDR3 sequences, around 25% of them seen only once. The germline V and J ends were trimmed by 3 bases and 5 bases, with 19 bases remaining between them. CDR3 length: 17 residues. Germline V gene data show CDR1 as SEHNR and CDR2 as FQNEAQ (reference sequence). The TCR comes from a female patient aged 2-10 years who had a stem cell transplant for congenital amegakaryocytic thrombocytopenia, so the T cells may come from the graft donor. The sample consisted of PBMCs, mostly from graft donor cells, taken 360 days after TCRalphabeta/CD19-depleted stem cell transplant. The gene calls are TRBV7-9 and TRBJ1-4; no clear D. CDR3 loop: CASSLSTPREYNEKLFF. The CDR3 DNA sequence: TGTGCCAGCAGCTTGTCAACCCCCCGGGAATACAATGAAAAACTGTTTTTT.